Below, 2 T cell receptor beta chains from the same sample are listed, as sequenced in a study of CXCR3-negative and CXCR3-positive naive CD8 T cells. Researchers prepared the TRB cDNA libraries using 5' RACE with UMI labels. TCRdb re-called the 5' RACE reads and gives one entry per CDR3 protein, without DNA. The specimen's table records about 84,000 distinct CDR3 sequences. For these TCRs, the target antigens are not known. General study findings and limits: CXCR3-positive naive cells carried more hydrophobic TRB CDR3s than CXCR3-negative ones.

Sequenced input: naive CXCR3+ CD8+ T cells from blood. Sample subset: CD45RO-CCR7+CD27+CD95- naive CD8+ T cells expressing CXCR3 (TNR3+). The source of these receptors is a human donor in good health. Some clones in this sample may be carry-over from other donors' samples.

V usage is TRBV5-1 and J usage is TRBJ2-1; TCRdb lists TRBD1, though no DNA is available to test this call. The germline V gene encodes CDR1 SGHRS and CDR2 YFSETQ. This CDR3 has 16 amino acids. The CDR3 loop reads CASSYTGVEDNNEQFF. The full variable domain, in which reference TRBV5-1 and TRBJ2-1 provide the parts outside the CDR3, is KAGVTQTPRYLIKTRGQQVTLSCSPISGHRSVSWYQQTPGQGLQFLFEYFSETQRNKGNFPGRFSGRQFSNSRSEMNVSTLELGDSALYLCASSYTGVEDNNEQFFGPGTRLTVL.

This chain connects TRBV28 to TRBJ2-3; absent DNA, TCRdb's TRBD1 call cannot be checked. Germline values: CDR1 MDHEN, CDR2 SYDVKM. This CDR3 has 14 amino acids. The CDR3 sequence: CASRPRTGGYTQYF.